A selection of T cell receptor beta chains follows, all from one sample in a study of T cell repertoires in cytomegalovirus infection. From the reads, TCRdb called clonotypes with MiXCR, one entry per CDR3 protein. The data show under 350,000 distinct CDR3 sequences, with about 9.2% seen just once and 2.5% held by the top ten. Sample: PBMCs. Every receptor here comes from a human donor in good health (CMV status not recorded). Some clones in this sample may be carry-over from other donors' samples. Each CDR3 is given with its conserved first and last residue.

j_gene: TRBJ2-1; v_gene: TRBV5-1; CDR3aa: CASSFLAQDEQFF
j_gene: TRBJ2-3; v_gene: TRBV20-1; CDR3aa: CSPAGVSTDTQYF
j_gene: TRBJ1-2; v_gene: TRBV12-3/TRBV12-4; CDR3aa: CASQQGTNYGYTF
j_gene: TRBJ1-6; v_gene: TRBV7-2; CDR3aa: CASSHGTGKSNSPLHF
j_gene: TRBJ1-4; v_gene: TRBV7-2; CDR3aa: CASSLLRRPRGTNEKLFF
j_gene: TRBJ1-2; v_gene: TRBV20-1; CDR3aa: CSAPGQGYANYGYTF
j_gene: TRBJ2-3; v_gene: TRBV28; CDR3aa: CASSLVAGGYTQYF
j_gene: TRBJ1-1; v_gene: TRBV27; CDR3aa: CASSLYRDTNTEAFF
j_gene: TRBJ2-3; v_gene: TRBV6-5; CDR3aa: CASSYSQSTDTQYF
j_gene: TRBJ2-5; v_gene: TRBV20-1; CDR3aa: CSARDPVKTITTQYF
j_gene: TRBJ2-2; v_gene: TRBV6-4; CDR3aa: CASSPGTGELFF
j_gene: TRBJ1-5; v_gene: TRBV18; CDR3aa: CASSPSISQPQHF
j_gene: TRBJ2-1; v_gene: TRBV12-3/TRBV12-4; CDR3aa: CASSPSGGRGNEQFF
j_gene: TRBJ2-7; v_gene: TRBV7-9; CDR3aa: CASSLVEVLQYF
j_gene: TRBJ1-2; v_gene: TRBV28; CDR3aa: CASRERAARLGGGYTF
j_gene: TRBJ2-3; v_gene: TRBV7-8; CDR3aa: CASSLGLAGGRVSTDTQYF
j_gene: TRBJ1-1; v_gene: TRBV11-2; CDR3aa: CASSLKRSQEGTFF
j_gene: TRBJ1-4; v_gene: TRBV7-2; CDR3aa: CASSYPGQGYEKLFF
j_gene: TRBJ2-1; v_gene: TRBV2; CDR3aa: CASTFRDRGYEQFF
j_gene: TRBJ1-1; v_gene: TRBV6-6; CDR3aa: CASSYEAPNTEAFF
j_gene: TRBJ2-1; v_gene: TRBV6-2/TRBV6-3; CDR3aa: CASSPYMGLNNEQFF
j_gene: TRBJ1-6; v_gene: TRBV14; CDR3aa: CASSQDRAGLLGNSPLHF
j_gene: TRBJ2-6; v_gene: TRBV7-9; CDR3aa: CASSLVPGTGGSGANVLTF
j_gene: TRBJ2-1; v_gene: TRBV5-1; CDR3aa: CASGYLVGNNEQFF
j_gene: TRBJ1-2; v_gene: TRBV29-1; CDR3aa: CSAQSRRGYTF
j_gene: TRBJ1-6; v_gene: TRBV7-9; CDR3aa: CASSLVADGVSSYNSPLHF
j_gene: TRBJ1-2; v_gene: TRBV5-1; CDR3aa: CASRVTASTGRQTSGYGYTF
j_gene: TRBJ2-1; v_gene: TRBV11-2; CDR3aa: CASSLGGGTRLAGNPYNEQFF
j_gene: TRBJ2-1; v_gene: TRBV6-2/TRBV6-3; CDR3aa: CASIDRRNEQFF
j_gene: TRBJ1-5; v_gene: TRBV20-1; CDR3aa: CSALTLEGGFSNQPQHF
j_gene: TRBJ1-2; v_gene: TRBV25-1; CDR3aa: CASTPGDLTGYGYTF
j_gene: TRBJ1-3; v_gene: TRBV7-9; CDR3aa: CASSLDPTPATYF
j_gene: TRBJ2-2; v_gene: TRBV19; CDR3aa: CASTRQGRHANTGELFF
j_gene: TRBJ2-2; v_gene: TRBV20-1; CDR3aa: CSARIGGRGAGELFF
j_gene: TRBJ2-5; v_gene: TRBV6-2/TRBV6-3; CDR3aa: CASRRDRLQETQYF
j_gene: TRBJ2-4; v_gene: TRBV7-2; CDR3aa: CASSLGSGGSTKNIQYF
j_gene: TRBJ2-3; v_gene: TRBV20-1; CDR3aa: CSARRGTSTDTQYF
j_gene: TRBJ2-7; v_gene: TRBV19; CDR3aa: CASSIGTASYEQYF
j_gene: TRBJ1-2; v_gene: TRBV6-1; CDR3aa: CASSFQQGIFGYTF
j_gene: TRBJ2-3; v_gene: TRBV11-2; CDR3aa: CASSFGGGAQYF
j_gene: TRBJ2-2; v_gene: TRBV28; CDR3aa: CASSPSPGRSTYGELFF
j_gene: TRBJ1-1; v_gene: TRBV7-9; CDR3aa: CASIYGEGEAFF
j_gene: TRBJ2-2; v_gene: TRBV7-8; CDR3aa: CASSMFRGDTGELFF